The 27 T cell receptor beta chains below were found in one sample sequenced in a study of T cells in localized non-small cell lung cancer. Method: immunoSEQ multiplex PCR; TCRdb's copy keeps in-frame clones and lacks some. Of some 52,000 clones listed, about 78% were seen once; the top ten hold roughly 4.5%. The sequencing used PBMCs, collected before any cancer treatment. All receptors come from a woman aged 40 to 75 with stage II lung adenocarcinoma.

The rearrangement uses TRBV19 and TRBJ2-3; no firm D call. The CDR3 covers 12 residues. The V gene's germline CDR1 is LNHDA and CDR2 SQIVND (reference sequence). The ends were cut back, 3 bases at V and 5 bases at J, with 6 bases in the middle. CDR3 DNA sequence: TGTGCCAGTAGTATGCGTGGAGATACGCAGTATTTT. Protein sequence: CASSMRGDTQYF. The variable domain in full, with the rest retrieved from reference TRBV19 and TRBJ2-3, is DGGITQSPKYLFRKEGQNVTLSCEQNLNHDAMYWYRQDPGQGLRLIYYSQIVNDFQKGDIAEGYSVSREKKESFPLTVTSAQKNPTAFYLCASSMRGDTQYFGPGTRLTVL.

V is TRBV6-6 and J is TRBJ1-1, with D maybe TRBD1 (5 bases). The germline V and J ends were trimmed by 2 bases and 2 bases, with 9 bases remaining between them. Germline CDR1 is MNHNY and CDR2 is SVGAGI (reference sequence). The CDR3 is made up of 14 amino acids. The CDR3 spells CASSYLQGNTEAFF. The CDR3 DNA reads TGTGCCAGCAGTTACCTGCAGGGCAACACTGAAGCTTTCTTT.

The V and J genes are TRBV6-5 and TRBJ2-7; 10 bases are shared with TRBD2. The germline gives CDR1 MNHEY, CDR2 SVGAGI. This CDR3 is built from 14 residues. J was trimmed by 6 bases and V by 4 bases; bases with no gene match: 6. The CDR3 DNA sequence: TGTGCCAGCAGTTCCCCGGGACTAGCGATCGAGCAGTACTTC. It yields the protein CASSSPGLAIEQYF.

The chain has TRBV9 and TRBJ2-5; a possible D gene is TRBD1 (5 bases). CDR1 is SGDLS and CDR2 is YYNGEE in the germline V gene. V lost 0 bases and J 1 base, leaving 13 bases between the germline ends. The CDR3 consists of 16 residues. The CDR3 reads CASSVAVTGTQETQYF. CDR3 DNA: TGTGCCAGCAGCGTAGCTGTAACAGGAACCCAAGAGACCCAGTACTTC.

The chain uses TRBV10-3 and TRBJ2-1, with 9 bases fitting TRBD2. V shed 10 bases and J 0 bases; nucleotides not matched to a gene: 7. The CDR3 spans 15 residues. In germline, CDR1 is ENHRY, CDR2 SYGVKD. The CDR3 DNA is TGTGCCACCCGGACTAGCGTCAGCTCCTACAATGAGCAGTTCTTC. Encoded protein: CATRTSVSSYNEQFF.

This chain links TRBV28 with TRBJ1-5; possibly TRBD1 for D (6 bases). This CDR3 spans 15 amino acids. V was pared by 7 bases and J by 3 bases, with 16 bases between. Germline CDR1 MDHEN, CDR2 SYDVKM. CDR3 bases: TGTGCCAGCACCGATAGGGGGAGGGCCAATCAGCCCCAGCATTTT. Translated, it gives CASTDRGRANQPQHF.

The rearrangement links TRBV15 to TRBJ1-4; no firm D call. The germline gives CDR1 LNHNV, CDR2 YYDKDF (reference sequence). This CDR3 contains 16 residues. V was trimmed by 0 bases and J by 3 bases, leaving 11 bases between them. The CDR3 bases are TGTGCCACCAGCAGAGATATGGGTTTAGCTAATGAAAAACTGTTTTTT. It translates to CATSRDMGLANEKLFF.

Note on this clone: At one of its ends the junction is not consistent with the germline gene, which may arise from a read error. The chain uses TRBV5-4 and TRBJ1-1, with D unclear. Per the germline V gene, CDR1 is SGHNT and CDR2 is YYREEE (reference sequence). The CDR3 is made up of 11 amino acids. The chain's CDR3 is CASSFNSEAFF. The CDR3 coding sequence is TGTGCCAGCAGCTTTAACAGTGAAGCTTTCTTT. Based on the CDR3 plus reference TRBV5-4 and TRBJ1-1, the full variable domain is ETGVTQSPTHLIKTRGQQVTLRCSSQSGHNTVSWYQQALGQGPQFIFQYYREEENGRGNFPPRFSGLQFPNYSSELNVNALELDDSALYLCASSFNSEAFFGQGTRLTVV.

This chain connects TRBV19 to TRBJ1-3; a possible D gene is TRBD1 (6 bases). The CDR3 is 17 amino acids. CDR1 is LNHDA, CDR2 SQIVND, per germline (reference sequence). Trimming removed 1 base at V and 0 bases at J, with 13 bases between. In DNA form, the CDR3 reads TGTGCCAGTAGTATAGCCGGGACACCCAGCTCTGGAAACACCATATATTTT. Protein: CASSIAGTPSSGNTIYF.

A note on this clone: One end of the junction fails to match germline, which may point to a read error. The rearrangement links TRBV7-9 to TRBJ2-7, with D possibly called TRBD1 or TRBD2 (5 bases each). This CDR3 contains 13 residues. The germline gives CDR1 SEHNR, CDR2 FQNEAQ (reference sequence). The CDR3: CASSLAPGLERYF. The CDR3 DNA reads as TGTGCCAGCAGCTTAGCGCCGGGGCTCGAGCGGTACTTC.

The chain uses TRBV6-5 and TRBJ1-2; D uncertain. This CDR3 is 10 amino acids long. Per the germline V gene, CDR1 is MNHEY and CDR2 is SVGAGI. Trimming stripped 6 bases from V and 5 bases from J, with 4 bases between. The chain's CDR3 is CASRNYGYTF. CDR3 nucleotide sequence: TGTGCCAGCAGAAATTATGGCTACACCTTC.

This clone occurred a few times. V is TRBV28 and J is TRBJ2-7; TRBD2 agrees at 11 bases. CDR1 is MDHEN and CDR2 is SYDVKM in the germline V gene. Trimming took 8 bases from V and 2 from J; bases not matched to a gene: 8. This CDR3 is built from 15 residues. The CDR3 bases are TGTGCCAGCTACCCCGGGACTAGCGGCCCCTACGAGCAGTACTTC. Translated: CASYPGTSGPYEQYF. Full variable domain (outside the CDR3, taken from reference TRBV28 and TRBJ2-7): DVKVTQSSRYLVKRTGEKVFLECVQDMDHENMFWYRQDPGLGLRLIYFSYDVKMKEKGDIPEGYSVSREKKERFSLILESASTNQTSMYLCASYPGTSGPYEQYFGPGTRLTVT.

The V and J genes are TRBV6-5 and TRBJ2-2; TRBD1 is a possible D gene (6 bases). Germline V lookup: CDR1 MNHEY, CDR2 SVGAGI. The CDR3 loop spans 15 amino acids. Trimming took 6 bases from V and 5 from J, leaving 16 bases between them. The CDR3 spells CASRDVDRRTGELFF. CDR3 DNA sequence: TGTGCCAGCAGGGACGTAGACAGGAGAACCGGGGAGCTGTTTTTT.

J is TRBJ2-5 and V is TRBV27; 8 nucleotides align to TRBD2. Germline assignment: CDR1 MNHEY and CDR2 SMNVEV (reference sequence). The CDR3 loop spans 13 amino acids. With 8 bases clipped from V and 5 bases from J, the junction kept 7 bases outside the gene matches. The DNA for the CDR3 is TGTGCCAGCCGAGCGAGCGGGGGCGAGACCCAGTACTTC. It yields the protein CASRASGGETQYF.

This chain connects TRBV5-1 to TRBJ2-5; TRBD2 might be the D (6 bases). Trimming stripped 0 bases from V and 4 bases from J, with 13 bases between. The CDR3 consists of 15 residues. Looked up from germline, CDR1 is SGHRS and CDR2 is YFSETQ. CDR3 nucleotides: TGCGCCAGCAGCTTGGGAGGTAGGGGAGGAGAGACCCAGTACTTC. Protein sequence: CASSLGGRGGETQYF.

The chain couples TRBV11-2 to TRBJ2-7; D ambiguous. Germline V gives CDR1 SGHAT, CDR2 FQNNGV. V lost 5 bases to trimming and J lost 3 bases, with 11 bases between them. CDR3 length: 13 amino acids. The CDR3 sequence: CASSITEHYEQYF. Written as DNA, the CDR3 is TGTGCCAGCAGCATAACCGAACACTACGAGCAGTACTTC.

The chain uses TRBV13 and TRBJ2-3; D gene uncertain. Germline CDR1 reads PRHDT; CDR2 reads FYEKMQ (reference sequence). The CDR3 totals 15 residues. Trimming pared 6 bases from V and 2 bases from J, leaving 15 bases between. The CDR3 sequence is CASSSRKKHTDTQYF. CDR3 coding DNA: TGTGCCAGCAGTTCCAGGAAGAAACACACAGATACGCAGTATTTT.

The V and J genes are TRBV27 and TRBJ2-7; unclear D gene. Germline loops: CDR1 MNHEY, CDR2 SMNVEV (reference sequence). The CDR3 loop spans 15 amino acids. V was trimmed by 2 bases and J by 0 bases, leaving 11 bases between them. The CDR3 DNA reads TGTGCCAGCAGTTTAGTGGGCTTGGGCTCCTACGAGCAGTACTTC. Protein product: CASSLVGLGSYEQYF.

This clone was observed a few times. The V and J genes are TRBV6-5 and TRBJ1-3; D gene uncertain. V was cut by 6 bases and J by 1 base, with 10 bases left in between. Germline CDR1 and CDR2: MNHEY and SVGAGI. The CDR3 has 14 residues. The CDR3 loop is CASSSYTSGNTIYF. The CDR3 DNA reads TGTGCCAGCAGCTCCTACACGTCTGGAAACACCATATATTTT.

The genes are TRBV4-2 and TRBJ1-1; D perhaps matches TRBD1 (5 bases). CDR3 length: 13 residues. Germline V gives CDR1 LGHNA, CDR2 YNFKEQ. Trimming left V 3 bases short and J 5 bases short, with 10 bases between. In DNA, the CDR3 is TGTGCCAGCAGCCACGGGGAGGGGACTGAAGCTTTCTTT. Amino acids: CASSHGEGTEAFF.

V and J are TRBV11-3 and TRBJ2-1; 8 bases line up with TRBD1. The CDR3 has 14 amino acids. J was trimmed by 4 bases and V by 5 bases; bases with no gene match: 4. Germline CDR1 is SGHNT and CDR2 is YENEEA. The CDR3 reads CASSPQGEYNEQFF. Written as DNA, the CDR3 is TGTGCCAGCAGCCCACAGGGGGAGTACAATGAGCAGTTCTTC.

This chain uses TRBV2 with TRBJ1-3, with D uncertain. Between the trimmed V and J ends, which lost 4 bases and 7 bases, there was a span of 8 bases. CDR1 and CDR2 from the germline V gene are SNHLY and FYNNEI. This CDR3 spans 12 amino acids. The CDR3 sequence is CASSAERNTIYF. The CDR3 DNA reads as TGTGCCAGCAGTGCGGAACGGAACACCATATATTTT.

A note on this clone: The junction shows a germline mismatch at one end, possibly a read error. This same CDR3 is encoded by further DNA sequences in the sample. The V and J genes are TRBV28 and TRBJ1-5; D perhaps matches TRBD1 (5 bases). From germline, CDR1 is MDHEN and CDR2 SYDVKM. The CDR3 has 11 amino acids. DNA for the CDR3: TGTGCCAGCAGTACCAGGGAGCCTCAGCATTTT. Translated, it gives CASSTREPQHF.

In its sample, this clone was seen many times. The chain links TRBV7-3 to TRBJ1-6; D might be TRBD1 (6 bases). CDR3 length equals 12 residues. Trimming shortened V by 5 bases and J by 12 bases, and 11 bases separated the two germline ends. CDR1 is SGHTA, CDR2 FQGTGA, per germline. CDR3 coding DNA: TGTGCCAGCAGCCTCACACAGGGACCCCTCCACTTT. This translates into CASSLTQGPLHF.

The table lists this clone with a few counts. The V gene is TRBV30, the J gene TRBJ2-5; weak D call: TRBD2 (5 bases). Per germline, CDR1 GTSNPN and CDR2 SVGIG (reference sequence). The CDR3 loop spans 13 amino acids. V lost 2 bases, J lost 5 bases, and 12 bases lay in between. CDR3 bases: TGTGCCTGGAGTAGGCAAGGACTGGAGACCCAGTACTTC. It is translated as CAWSRQGLETQYF.

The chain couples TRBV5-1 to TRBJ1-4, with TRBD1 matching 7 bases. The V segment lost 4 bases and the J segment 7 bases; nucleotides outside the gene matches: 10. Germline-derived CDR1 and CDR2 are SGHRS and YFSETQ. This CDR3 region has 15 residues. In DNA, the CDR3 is TGCGCCAGCAGCCCGGGACAGAGGGGCGGTGAAAAACTGTTTTTT. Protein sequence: CASSPGQRGGEKLFF.

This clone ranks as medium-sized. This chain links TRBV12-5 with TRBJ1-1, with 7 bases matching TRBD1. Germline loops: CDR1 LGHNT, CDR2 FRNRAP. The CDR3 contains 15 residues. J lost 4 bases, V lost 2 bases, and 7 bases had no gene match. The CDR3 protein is CASGLMAGGFTEAFF. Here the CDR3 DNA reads TGTGCTAGTGGTTTGATGGCAGGGGGATTCACTGAAGCTTTCTTT.